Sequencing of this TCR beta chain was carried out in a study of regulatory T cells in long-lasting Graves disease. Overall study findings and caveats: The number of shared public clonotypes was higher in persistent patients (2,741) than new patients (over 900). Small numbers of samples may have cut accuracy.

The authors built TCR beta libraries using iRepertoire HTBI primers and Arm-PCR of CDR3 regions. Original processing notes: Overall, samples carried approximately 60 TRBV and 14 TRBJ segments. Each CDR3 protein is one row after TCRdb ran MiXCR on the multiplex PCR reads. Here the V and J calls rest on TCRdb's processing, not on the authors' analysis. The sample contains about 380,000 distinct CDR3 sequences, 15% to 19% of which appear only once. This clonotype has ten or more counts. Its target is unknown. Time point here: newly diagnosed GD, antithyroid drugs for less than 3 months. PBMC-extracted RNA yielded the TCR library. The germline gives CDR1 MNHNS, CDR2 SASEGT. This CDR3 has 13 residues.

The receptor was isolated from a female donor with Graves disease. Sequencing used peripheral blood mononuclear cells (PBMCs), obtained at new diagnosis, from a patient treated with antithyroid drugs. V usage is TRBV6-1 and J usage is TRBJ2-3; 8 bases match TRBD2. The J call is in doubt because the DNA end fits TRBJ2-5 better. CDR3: CATTAGAAETQYF. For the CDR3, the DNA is TGTGCTACTACAGCGGGAGCCGCTGAGACCCAGTACTTC.